This is a list of T cell receptor beta chains from one sample in a study of blood T cell repertoires in COVID-19. Data came from immunoSEQ multiplex PCR; TCRdb stores just in-frame clones and leaves some out. The sample has roughly 71,000 clones; over 65% are singletons. The source material was peripheral blood. Receptors were obtained from a woman of 80 years or more with acute or convalescent COVID-19. Each CDR3 is given without its conserved first and last residue. Clone size appears in some rows only: once, few, many, or a class for an expanded clone.

clone_size: .
v_call: TRBV5-1
j_call: TRBJ2-1
cdr3_aa: ASSPRDYSYNEQF

clone_size: .
v_call: TRBV7-3
j_call: TRBJ2-7
cdr3_aa: ASSLLAGAYEQY

clone_size: .
v_call: TRBV3-1/TRBV3-2
j_call: TRBJ1-4
cdr3_aa: ASSQGAGGNEKLF

clone_size: .
v_call: TRBV19
j_call: TRBJ1-5
cdr3_aa: ASRRPGVSNQPQH

clone_size: .
v_call: TRBV14
j_call: TRBJ2-1
cdr3_aa: ASSLAGGIYNEQF

clone_size: .
v_call: TRBV13
j_call: TRBJ1-4
cdr3_aa: ASSANRGVNEKLF

clone_size: .
v_call: TRBV11-2
j_call: TRBJ2-3
cdr3_aa: ASSPTVQGDTQY

clone_size: .
v_call: TRBV27
j_call: TRBJ2-7
cdr3_aa: ASSLVAGVAYEQY

clone_size: .
v_call: TRBV19
j_call: TRBJ1-2
cdr3_aa: ASSATRGQGGHYGYT

clone_size: once
v_call: TRBV30
j_call: TRBJ1-5
cdr3_aa: AWSRGRENQPQH

clone_size: few
v_call: TRBV7-9
j_call: TRBJ1-1
cdr3_aa: ASSLAVSGNTEAF

clone_size: .
v_call: TRBV9
j_call: TRBJ1-3
cdr3_aa: ASSPTPGSGNTIY

clone_size: .
v_call: TRBV2
j_call: TRBJ1-2
cdr3_aa: ASSETGNYGYT

clone_size: .
v_call: TRBV19
j_call: TRBJ1-2
cdr3_aa: ASNPVLGGNYGYT

clone_size: .
v_call: TRBV19
j_call: TRBJ1-2
cdr3_aa: ASSKGQGYGYT

clone_size: .
v_call: TRBV5-8
j_call: TRBJ1-1
cdr3_aa: ASSLEPTGGRTEAF

clone_size: once
v_call: TRBV19
j_call: TRBJ2-2
cdr3_aa: ASQRYGELF

clone_size: .
v_call: TRBV4-1
j_call: TRBJ1-1
cdr3_aa: ASSQSPGVDTEAF

clone_size: few
v_call: TRBV10-3
j_call: TRBJ1-4
cdr3_aa: AISGVPGGTAV

clone_size: .
v_call: TRBV7-8
j_call: TRBJ1-3
cdr3_aa: ASSLRDSGNTIY

clone_size: .
v_call: TRBV11-3
j_call: TRBJ1-1
cdr3_aa: ASSLVSTEAF

clone_size: .
v_call: TRBV6-5
j_call: TRBJ1-1
cdr3_aa: ASSYTGNTEAF